These T cell receptor beta chains were read from a single sample in a study of blood T cell repertoires in COVID-19. Using immunoSEQ multiplex PCR, the repertoire was profiled, and TCRdb retains in-frame clones only, with some absent. The sample consists of tens of thousands of clones, about 73% of them appearing once. Sequencing was carried out using peripheral blood. The receptors come from a man aged 45-65 years with active or convalescent COVID-19. The CDR3 runs from the conserved cysteine through the conserved F or W. The D gene is left open where the match is weak. Not every row has a clone size; where given, it reads once, few, many or a size class.

J | D | V | size | DNA | CDR3
TRBJ1-1 | NA | TRBV6-5 | NA | TGTGCCAGCATATTCGCAGGTGGGTTTGTCACTGAAGCTTTCTTT | CASIFAGGFVTEAFF
TRBJ1-5 | NA | TRBV25-1 | few | TGTGCCAGCATCCACGGGGGTTGTCAGCCCCAGCATTTT | CASIHGGCQPQHF
TRBJ2-2 | NA | TRBV7-2 | once | TGTGCCAGCAGCTTCGAGATTACCGGGGAGCTGTTTTTT | CASSFEITGELFF
TRBJ2-6 | TRBD1 | TRBV19 | once | TGTGCCAGTAGCGCCACAGGGGGTGGGGCCAACGTCCTGACTTTC | CASSATGGGANVLTF
TRBJ2-3 | NA | TRBV2 | NA | TGTGCCAGCAGTGAACGGGGAGCGGGCCGCACAGATACGCAGTATTTT | CASSERGAGRTDTQYF
TRBJ2-2 | TRBD1 | TRBV2 | NA | TGTGCCAGCAGTGCCCAGGGGGCGCGGTACAACACCGGGGAGCTGTTTTTT | CASSAQGARYNTGELFF
TRBJ1-1 | TRBD1 | TRBV7-3 | once | TGTGCCAGCAGCTTGACCAGGGGGCAAGGCACTGAAGCTTTCTTT | CASSLTRGQGTEAFF
TRBJ2-7 | NA | TRBV4-1 | NA | TGCGCCAGCAGCCCACCCCTGGGAGCGGGTACGAGAGTCCTCAAGCAGTACTTC | CASSPPLGAGTRVLKQYF
TRBJ1-2 | TRBD1 | TRBV9 | many | TGTGCCAGCAGCAAGACAGGGGCTAACTATGGCTACACCTTC | CASSKTGANYGYTF
TRBJ1-5 | NA | TRBV12-3/TRBV12-4 | NA | TGTGCCAGCAGTTTCCAGGGCGATCAGCCCCAGCATTTT | CASSFQGDQPQHF
TRBJ2-3 | TRBD2 | TRBV7-2 | NA | TGTGCCAGCAGCTTCGGGACTAGCGGGGGGCCCACTCCAGATACGCAGTATTTT | CASSFGTSGGPTPDTQYF
TRBJ2-1 | NA | TRBV27 | NA | TGTGCCAGCAGCGGTAACAGGGGTGGGGGGTACAATGAGCAGTTCTTC | CASSGNRGGGYNEQFF
TRBJ2-3 | TRBD2 | TRBV4-2 | NA | TGTGCCAGCAGCCAAGATGGGCGGGGGGAAGATACGCAGTATTTT | CASSQDGRGEDTQYF
TRBJ2-7 | TRBD1 | TRBV6-5 | NA | TGTGCCAGCTACGGACAGGATGGGACCTACGAGCAGTACTTC | CASYGQDGTYEQYF
TRBJ2-2 | TRBD1 | TRBV10-3 | once | TGTGCCATCAGTGAGGGAGGGACAGGGGCGAACACCGGGGAGCTGTTTTTT | CAISEGGTGANTGELFF
TRBJ2-1 | NA | TRBV7-6 | few | TGTGCCAGCAGCTTAGCGCCACAGGGAGTTTTCAATGAGCAGTTCTTC | CASSLAPQGVFNEQFF
TRBJ2-2 | TRBD2 | TRBV7-9 | NA | TGTGCCAGCAGCTTAGCGACTAGCGGCTTGGGGGAGCTGTTTTTT | CASSLATSGLGELFF
TRBJ1-2 | NA | TRBV12-5 | NA | TGTGCTAGTGTCCTCAGGGTGCACTATGGCTACACCTTC | CASVLRVHYGYTF
TRBJ2-1 | TRBD2 | TRBV27 | NA | TGTGCCAGCAGTTCCCCACTCGCTAGCGGGACCTACAATGAGCAGTTCTTC | CASSSPLASGTYNEQFF
TRBJ2-3 | TRBD2 | TRBV5-4 | NA | TGTGCCAGCAGCTTGGGGACTAGCGGGGCGCAAGATACGCAGTATTTT | CASSLGTSGAQDTQYF
TRBJ1-2 | TRBD1 | TRBV19 | NA | TGTGCCAGTAGCCACAGGGGGGCCAGGTTATATTATGGCTACACCTTC | CASSHRGARLYYGYTF
TRBJ2-2 | TRBD1 | TRBV5-4 | NA | TGTGCCGGGAAGGACAGGTTGAACACCGGGGAGCTGTTTTTT | CAGKDRLNTGELFF
TRBJ1-2 | TRBD1 | TRBV6-6 | NA | TGTGCCAGCAGTTACCCCGGACAGGGGGGAGGCTATGGCTACACCTTC | CASSYPGQGGGYGYTF
TRBJ1-3 | NA | TRBV7-6 | NA | TGTGCCAGCAGCTCCACGGGTCCTGGAAACACCATATATTTT | CASSSTGPGNTIYF
TRBJ1-5 | NA | TRBV27 | NA | TGTGCCAGCAGTTCCGGGGGAGAACGTAATCAGCCCCAGCATTTT | CASSSGGERNQPQHF
TRBJ2-5 | TRBD1 | TRBV3-1/TRBV3-2 | once | TGTGCCAGCAGGGACAGGGGACAAGAGACCCAGTACTTC | CASRDRGQETQYF
TRBJ1-1 | TRBD1 | TRBV4-1 | NA | TGCGCCAGCAGCCAGGCACGACTGATGGACAGGGATCAGCACACTGAAGCTTTCTTT | CASSQARLMDRDQHTEAFF
TRBJ2-2 | NA | TRBV19 | NA | TGTGCCAGTAGTAGCAAGGCAGGGGAAAGGTCCGGGGAGCTGTTTTTT | CASSSKAGERSGELFF
TRBJ2-7 | TRBD1 | TRBV10-3 | NA | TGTGCCATCAGTGGGGACAGGGGCTACGAGCAGTACTTC | CAISGDRGYEQYF
TRBJ2-7 | NA | TRBV2 | NA | TGTGCCATCGGAGAGACAGAGGCCTACGAGCAGTACTTC | CAIGETEAYEQYF
TRBJ1-5 | NA | TRBV7-2 | NA | TGTGCCAGCAGCTTCAGGGGCGGAACCAATCAGCCCCAGCATTTT | CASSFRGGTNQPQHF
TRBJ2-7 | TRBD2 | TRBV2 | NA | TGTGCCAGCAGCGAAGGGACTACCCCCGAGCAGTACTTC | CASSEGTTPEQYF
TRBJ2-1 | NA | TRBV4-1 | NA | TGCGCCAGCAGCCAAGGGCCGGGGGACTTGAATGAGCAGTTCTTC | CASSQGPGDLNEQFF
TRBJ2-1 | NA | TRBV7-6 | NA | TGTGCCAGCAGCTCCGTTGCCAGTCAGGTTTTCTTC | CASSSVASQVFF
TRBJ2-1 | TRBD2 | TRBV10-3 | NA | TGTGCCGTCCAACTAGCGGGGGTCCCGAGCTCCTACAATGAGCAGTTCTTC | CAVQLAGVPSSYNEQFF
TRBJ1-5 | TRBD1 | TRBV6-5 | NA | TGTGCCAGCAGTACAGGACAGGGTCTGACTCAGCCCCAGCATTTT | CASSTGQGLTQPQHF
TRBJ2-1 | TRBD2 | TRBV7-3 | NA | TGTGCCAGCAGCTTAGTGCGGGGGGGCCCCAATGAGCAGTTCTTC | CASSLVRGGPNEQFF
TRBJ2-7 | NA | TRBV18 | many | TGTGCCAGCTCTCCCGAGGGATACGAGCAGTACTTC | CASSPEGYEQYF
TRBJ2-5 | NA | TRBV4-3 | NA | TGCGCCAGCAGCCCAGCGGTTCAGTTAGAGACCCAGTACTTC | CASSPAVQLETQYF
TRBJ1-3 | NA | TRBV27 | NA | TGTGCCAGCAGTCCCCGCGAGGGAGCTGGAAACACCATATATTTT | CASSPREGAGNTIYF
TRBJ2-2 | NA | TRBV6-5 | NA | TGTGCCAGCAGTTACGGGCGGGACGGGGAGCTGTTTTTT | CASSYGRDGELFF
TRBJ2-2 | TRBD2 | TRBV7-3 | few | TGTGCCAGCAGCACCCTGGGACTAGCGGGGGGGCTGAACACCGGGGAGCTGTTTTTT | CASSTLGLAGGLNTGELFF
TRBJ1-3 | TRBD1 | TRBV19 | NA | TGTGCCAGTAGTTCCGACAGGGTCGGAAACACCATATATTTT | CASSSDRVGNTIYF
TRBJ2-5 | TRBD2 | TRBV30 | NA | TGTGCCTGGAGTGGAAGCGGGGGGGCGATGAAGACCCAGTACTTC | CAWSGSGGAMKTQYF
TRBJ1-1 | NA | TRBV5-4 | medium-sized | TGTGCCAGCAGCTTGGATTACAGACGAGCTTTCTTT | CASSLDYRRAFF
TRBJ2-7 | NA | TRBV4-3 | NA | TGCGCCAGCAGCCAGGGCTCAGGGGACCCCTACGAGCAGTACTTC | CASSQGSGDPYEQYF
TRBJ2-2 | NA | TRBV9 | NA | TGTGCCAGCAGCCTCCGCGCCGGGGAGCTGTTTTTT | CASSLRAGELFF
TRBJ2-7 | TRBD2 | TRBV18 | once | TGTGCCAGCTCACCATCCCCAGCGGGGGGAAAGCAGTACTTC | CASSPSPAGGKQYF
TRBJ2-1 | NA | TRBV29-1 | NA | TGCAGCGTTGAGGGCGGCAGGACGGACTTATCCTACAATGAGCAGTTCTTC | CSVEGGRTDLSYNEQFF
TRBJ1-5 | NA | TRBV30 | NA | TGTGCCTGGAGTGTACTCGAAAATCAGCCCCAGCATTTT | CAWSVLENQPQHF
TRBJ2-7 | TRBD1 | TRBV30 | NA | TGTGCCTGGGGACAGGCCTACGAGCAGTACTTC | CAWGQAYEQYF
TRBJ2-7 | NA | TRBV19 | NA | TGTGCCAGTACCCCGGGTCCCAGCTCCTACGAGCAGTACTTC | CASTPGPSSYEQYF
TRBJ1-4 | TRBD1 | TRBV19 | NA | TGTGCCACGACAGGGGACACAACTAATGAAAAACTGTTTTTT | CATTGDTTNEKLFF
TRBJ2-2 | NA | TRBV4-3 | NA | TGCGCCAGCAGAATGAAGGGGACCGGGGAGCTGTTTTTT | CASRMKGTGELFF
TRBJ2-5 | TRBD2 | TRBV3-1/TRBV3-2 | NA | TGTGCCAGCATACTAGGCGGGACTAGCGGGGGAGAGACCCAGTACTTC | CASILGGTSGGETQYF